This TCR beta chain was found in a study of blood T cell repertoires in COVID-19 (TCRdb year 2020). Broadly, across the study: Samples from collaborators originated in the United States, Italy and Spain and spanned both the acute and convalescent phases of COVID-19. Samples came from the ongoing ImmuneRACE study (first 160 participants) plus 1,254 subjects from 6 global collaborators. The repertoires were made available in a free public database intended to serve as a resource for research on the immune response to SARS-CoV-2. Sample metadata almost always included a de-identified subject ID, COVID-19 status, age in years and sex. Where available, HLA class I and class II types were taken from metadata supplied by the sample provider and were not determined by assay-based typing. Deeply sampled blood TCRbeta repertoires from subjects exposed to, actively infected with, or recovered from COVID-19 were included in the dataset. The prospective study material was composed of cDNA or gDNA derived from T cells, B-cell-depleted T cells, or PBMCs. Broad study findings and their caveats: Clinical and demographic metadata were provided uncurated, with the amount varying by source and participant.

Worth noting for this clone: Its antigen is unknown. Base qualities are not recorded, but no much larger clone differs from it by a single base.

The immunoSEQ Assay, a bias-controlled multiplex PCR, was used to amplify TCRbeta CDR3 regions from genomic DNA. The paper's processing steps were these. Within the assay, amplification of reference gene primers was used to estimate how many nucleated cells each sample contained. To quantify the absolute abundance of each unique TCRbeta CDR3 rearrangement, sequence reads were collapsed and filtered. For each sample, productive Simpson clonality was calculated by taking the square root of Simpson's diversity index across productive rearrangements. TCRdb's version of the immuneACCESS table is confined to in-frame rearrangements and falls short of the full clone set. An unresolved V gene accounts for under half of the shortfall where checked; the remainder is of unknown origin. That table furnishes V, J and clone size, whereas the DNA furnished D and trimming. The sample data list around 50,000 clones, and about 78% of these were observed just once. The ten top clones hold around 5.8% of the sample.

Participants in the prospective study were enrolled through a virtual design, were aged about 18 to 100 years, and lived in approximately 24 United States geographic areas. To assign participants to cohorts, the prospective study relied on clinical history that participants themselves reported in a screening survey and a study questionnaire. In the prospective study, whole blood, serum and a nasopharyngeal or oropharyngeal swab were collected from each participant by mobile phlebotomists. Over a roughly two-month period, participants in the prospective study had the option of providing additional blood draws and questionnaires. Blood samples from the prospective study were shipped frozen or at room temperature prior to DNA extraction. Material for sequencing was PBMCs or T cells enriched from blood (not recorded which). The sequence came from a woman between 45 and 60 years old with acute COVID-19.

The CDR3 region reads CASPQDSSNQPQHF. The sequenced DNA: TGCGCCAGTCCTCAGGACAGTAGCAATCAGCCCCAGCATTTT. The V gene is TRBV5-1 and the J gene is TRBJ1-5; TRBD1 could be the D gene, as 6 bases match. CDR1 is given as SGHRS and CDR2 as YFSETQ, both from the germline V gene. Inclusive of the bounding cysteine and phenylalanine, the CDR3 is 14 residues long. Of the read, only the CDR3 DNA is kept; its 42 bases are in frame from base 1. The V and J ends are trimmed by 8 bases and 0 bases, leaving 12 bases between them.